Ten or more counts support the clone carrying this T cell receptor (beta chain). Its specificity is not known. Quantitative barcoded 5'-RACE was used to prepare TCR beta libraries. TCRdb fed the 5' RACE reads into MiXCR, producing one record per CDR3 protein. The table shows about 230,000 distinct CDR3 sequences, with under 8.5% occurring only once. These data come from a study of CD8 T cells in ankylosing spondylitis. Broader study findings: Clones that were linked to disease were CD8+ and were relatively rare in peripheral blood.

Sequenced input: blood, either unsorted or a sorted T cell fraction (not recorded which). The source is a female donor with ankylosing spondylitis or in good health (not recorded which).

The CDR3 nucleotides are TGTGCCAGCAGTTTAAGGGGTGAAGCTTTCTTT. Its protein product is CASSLRGEAFF. The V call is TRBV12-3 or TRBV12-4, the J call TRBJ1-1; D may be TRBD1 (5 bases). Between the trimmed V and J ends, which lost 2 bases and 7 bases, there was a span of 5 bases. The CDR3 sequence is 11 residues long.